This T cell receptor (beta chain) stems from a study of blood T cell repertoires in COVID-19. In the study overall: Samples of COVID-19 (acute and convalescent) were obtained from the United States, Italy and Spain. PBMCs, B-cell-depleted T cells, or T cells were the source of the cDNA or gDNA that made up the material.

The protocol was immunoSEQ multiplex PCR, while the TCRdb copy is restricted to in-frame clones and leaves out a portion. In the table there are 200,000 to 250,000 clones, approximately 81% of which are singletons. Trimming left V 2 bases short and J 5 bases short, with 9 bases between. Germline assignment: CDR1 SQVTM and CDR2 ANQGSEA. The CDR3 contains 12 residues. Material: peripheral blood. The rearrangement links TRBV29-1 to TRBJ1-2; the D is unclear. The clonotype comes from an elderly woman with acute or convalescent COVID-19. Written as DNA, the CDR3 is TGCAGCGTTGAATCCGGGTTGTATGGCTACACCTTC. Protein: CSVESGLYGYTF.